Listed here are 13 T cell receptor beta chains from one sample, sequenced in a study of PD-L1 blockade in urothelial cancer (TCRdb year 2017). The library was made by the immunoSEQ multiplex PCR assay. The source is immuneACCESS, and TCRdb retained only in-frame sequences with V and J called. Part of the clones is not carried over; for the studies checked, unresolved V genes explain less than half of this, and the remainder is unexplained. The sample table holds tens of thousands of clones, of which around 80% were seen once. Around 3.4% of the sample rests with the top ten. The material sequenced was PBMCs, taken around atezolizumab (anti-PD-L1) treatment. These receptor sequences come from a man aged 65-85 years with urothelial cancer.

V gene TRBV18 combines with J gene TRBJ1-1, with 7 bases lining up with TRBD1. With V trimmed by 3 bases and J by 4 bases, 8 bases remained unmatched. Germline CDR1 KGHSH, CDR2 LQKENI. The CDR3 is made up of 15 amino acids. CDR3 nucleotide sequence: TGTGCCAGCTCACCCTTAGACAGGGCGGGCACTGAAGCTTTCTTT. This translates into CASSPLDRAGTEAFF.

The genes are TRBV29-1 and TRBJ2-4; TRBD1 agrees at 8 bases. The CDR3 extends over 11 amino acids. Germline lookup yields CDR1 SQVTM and CDR2 ANQGSEA. V shed 7 bases and J 9 bases; nucleotides not matched to a gene: 5. CDR3 sequence (DNA): TGCAGCGCCTGGACAGGGAGCATTCAGTACTTC. Its translation: CSAWTGSIQYF.

The V gene is TRBV5-4, the J gene TRBJ2-1; 9 bases are shared with TRBD1. The CDR3 is made up of 15 amino acids. Germline trimming cut 0 bases from V and 4 bases from J; bases unmatched to any gene: 2. CDR1 is SGHNT, CDR2 YYREEE, per germline (reference sequence). CDR3 sequence (DNA): TGTGCCAGCAGCTTGGGGACAGGGGTGTACAATGAGCAGTTCTTC. It translates to CASSLGTGVYNEQFF.

The gene calls are TRBV10-3 and TRBJ1-1, with TRBD1 matching over 7 bases. Per the germline V gene, CDR1 is ENHRY and CDR2 is SYGVKD. The junction had 5 bases not matched to a gene; V was cut back by 6 bases and J by 4 bases. This CDR3 has 13 residues. The chain's CDR3 is CAIRDRDGTEAFF. The DNA of the CDR3 is TGTGCCATCAGAGACAGGGATGGCACTGAAGCTTTCTTT.

This sequence joins TRBV5-8 and TRBJ1-1, with D possibly TRBD1 on 5 matching bases. The ends were cut back, 5 bases at V and 2 bases at J, with 25 bases in the middle. Germline CDR1 reads SGHTS; CDR2 reads YDEGEE. The CDR3 is 18 amino acids. This CDR3 reads CASRTHGGRGRVNTEAFF. Here the CDR3 DNA reads TGTGCCAGCAGGACCCACGGGGGACGGGGTCGAGTAAACACTGAAGCTTTCTTT. The full variable domain, completed using reference TRBV5-8 and TRBJ1-1, is EAGVTQSPTHLIKTRGQQATLRCSPISGHTSVYWYQQALGLGLQFLLWYDEGEERNRGNFPPRFSGRQFPNYSSELNVNALELEDSALYLCASRTHGGRGRVNTEAFFGQGTRLTVV.

A single count supports this clone. CDR3 DNA: TGTGCCAGCTCACCTCGGGACTCACAATCAAGCACTGAAGCTTTCTTT. Its protein product is CASSPRDSQSSTEAFF. The chain recombines TRBV18 with TRBJ1-1, with D possibly TRBD1 on 5 matching bases. Germline CDR1 reads KGHSH; CDR2 reads LQKENI. The CDR3 sequence is 16 residues long. The V end was cut by 3 bases, the J end by 4 bases, with 18 bases between.

The CDR3 DNA follows: TGTGCCAGCTCGATTCGAGGAGCTAATGAAAAACTGTTTTTT. Translating gives CASSIRGANEKLFF. This rearrangement joins TRBV7-9 to TRBJ1-4; D not certain. The CDR3 sequence is 14 residues long. Germline loops: CDR1 SEHNR, CDR2 FQNEAQ (reference sequence). V lost 8 bases to trimming and J lost 3 bases, with 13 bases between them.

V is TRBV2 and J is TRBJ1-5; D might be TRBD1 (6 bases). CDR1 and CDR2 from the germline V gene are SNHLY and FYNNEI. The CDR3 sequence is 15 residues long. The V end lost 6 bases, the J end lost 0 bases, and 12 bases lay between the germline ends. The chain's CDR3 is CASSGQPNSNQPQHF. Here the CDR3 DNA reads TGTGCCAGCAGCGGACAGCCAAATAGCAATCAGCCCCAGCATTTT.

The V gene is TRBV5-6, the J gene TRBJ1-1; no reliable D call. Germline assignment: CDR1 SGHDT and CDR2 YYEEEE. The CDR3 length is 13 residues. V lost 1 base and J 3 bases, leaving 7 bases between the germline ends. CDR3 residues: CASSLSAYTEAFF. The CDR3 coding sequence is TGTGCCAGCAGCTTGTCAGCGTACACTGAAGCTTTCTTT.

The rearrangement joins TRBV19 to TRBJ1-4; D may be TRBD1 (6 bases). Germline CDR1 and CDR2: LNHDA and SQIVND (reference sequence). The ends were cut back, 9 bases at V and 5 bases at J, with 19 bases in the middle. The length of the CDR3 is 15 residues. The CDR3 DNA sequence: TGTGCCAGCAAGATGGGGGGGCTAGGGAATGAAAAACTGTTTTTT. As protein: CASKMGGLGNEKLFF.

The chain recombines TRBV5-1 with TRBJ2-7; 9 bases are shared with TRBD1. Germline assignment: CDR1 SGHRS and CDR2 YFSETQ. V shed 3 bases, J shed 7 bases, and the junction held 11 bases outside the gene matches. The CDR3 consists of 15 residues. CDR3 sequence: CASSSTGTGSREQYF. CDR3 coding DNA: TGCGCCAGCAGCTCTACCGGGACAGGGAGCAGGGAGCAGTACTTC.

This clone has just a few counts. The chain combines TRBV18 with TRBJ1-1; no definite D call. The germline gives CDR1 KGHSH, CDR2 LQKENI. The V end was cut by 2 bases, the J end by 5 bases, with 15 bases between. CDR3 length: 15 residues. The CDR3 sequence is CASSPRGGSGTEAFF. In DNA, the CDR3 is TGTGCCAGCTCACCAAGAGGCGGATCGGGGACTGAAGCTTTCTTT. Drawing the rest from reference TRBV18 and TRBJ1-1, the complete variable domain is NAGVMQNPRHLVRRRGQEARLRCSPMKGHSHVYWYRQLPEEGLKFMVYLQKENIIDESGMPKERFSAEFPKEGPSILRIQQVVRGDSAAYFCASSPRGGSGTEAFFGQGTRLTVV.

V and J are TRBV18 and TRBJ1-2, with D perhaps TRBD1 (5 bases). The CDR3 is 14 amino acids. V was clipped by 3 bases and J by 8 bases, with 16 bases between them. Germline CDR1 is KGHSH and CDR2 is LQKENI. The CDR3 protein is CASSPPEAGEGYTF. DNA for the CDR3: TGTGCCAGCTCACCCCCGGAAGCGGGGGAGGGCTACACCTTC.